Presented here are 22 T cell receptor beta chains from one specimen sequenced in a study of PD-L1 blockade in urothelial cancer. The repertoire was sequenced with immunoSEQ multiplex PCR; TCRdb's copy has only in-frame clones and lacks some. The table lists about 88,000 clones, 90% of them singletons. This material consisted of PBMCs, taken around atezolizumab (anti-PD-L1) treatment. These receptors were obtained from a man in his 60s with urothelial cancer.

The rearrangement uses TRBV5-4 and TRBJ2-7, with D perhaps TRBD1 (6 bases). V lost 3 bases, J lost 5 bases, and 15 bases lay in between. This CDR3 has 14 residues. CDR1 and CDR2 (germline): SGHNT, YYREEE (reference sequence). CDR3 protein: CASSYWQQGHEQYF. The CDR3 coding sequence is TGTGCCAGCAGCTATTGGCAACAGGGCCACGAGCAGTACTTC.

The chain combines TRBV6-7 with TRBJ2-7, with 7 bases identical to TRBD1. Being an ORF, TRBV6-7 has a function that is uncertain. V lost 1 base and J lost 0; bases outside the gene matches: 6. CDR3 length: 16 residues. The CDR3 is CASSYFLTGSSYEQYF. The CDR3 DNA sequence: TGTGCCAGCAGTTACTTTTTGACAGGGTCCTCCTACGAGCAGTACTTC.

The chain links TRBV6-1 to TRBJ1-1; the D gene is possibly TRBD1 (6 bases). V was pared by 7 bases and J by 1 base, with 10 bases between. Germline V lookup: CDR1 MNHNS, CDR2 SASEGT. The CDR3 extends over 13 amino acids. The DNA for the CDR3 is TGTGCCAGCAACCGACAGGAGAACACTGAAGCTTTCTTT. It encodes CASNRQENTEAFF.

The gene calls are TRBV27 and TRBJ2-7; 13 nucleotides match TRBD2. CDR1 and CDR2 from the germline V gene are MNHEY and SMNVEV (reference sequence). CDR3 length: 14 amino acids. Trimming removed 6 bases from V and 2 bases from J; junction bases left unmatched: 1. In DNA form, the CDR3 reads TGTGCCAGCAGAGGACTAGCGGGAGCCTACGAGCAGTACTTC. Residues: CASRGLAGAYEQYF.

V is TRBV28 and J is TRBJ2-1, with TRBD1 as a possible D gene (5 bases). Trimming pared 7 bases from V and 4 bases from J, leaving 11 bases between. The CDR3 covers 13 residues. Germline CDR1 reads MDHEN; CDR2 reads SYDVKM. CDR3 protein: CASNSGLYNEQFF. The CDR3 nucleotides read TGTGCCAGCAATTCAGGGTTATACAATGAGCAGTTCTTC.

This chain uses TRBV7-9 with TRBJ2-7; weak D call: TRBD2 (6 bases). The CDR3 is 12 amino acids. The germline CDR1 and CDR2 sequences are SEHNR and FQNEAQ (reference sequence). Trimming took 5 bases from V and 3 from J, leaving 8 bases between them. The CDR3 nucleotides read TGTGCCAGCAGCCGTAGCGGCTACGAGCAGTACTTC. Residues: CASSRSGYEQYF.

This chain links TRBV7-9 with TRBJ1-1; 8 bases match TRBD1. Germline V gene sequence: CDR1 SEHNR, CDR2 FQNEAQ (reference sequence). The V segment lost 5 bases and the J segment 10 bases; nucleotides outside the gene matches: 9. The CDR3 contains 13 residues. CDR3 DNA sequence: TGTGCCAGCAGCACAGACGGGACAGGCTCAGCTTTCTTT. Amino acid sequence: CASSTDGTGSAFF. Complete variable domain (other parts from reference TRBV7-9 and TRBJ1-1): DTGVSQNPRHKITKRGQNVTFRCDPISEHNRLYWYRQTLGQGPEFLTYFQNEAQLEKSRLLSDRFSAERPKGSFSTLEIQRTEQGDSAMYLCASSTDGTGSAFFGQGTRLTVV.

CDR3 loop: CASKLSGTGAGIEGYTF. In nucleotides, the CDR3 is TGTGCCAGCAAACTATCCGGGACAGGGGCCGGGATCGAGGGCTACACCTTC. This sequence joins TRBV27 and TRBJ1-2, with 10 bases fitting TRBD1. Germline lookup yields CDR1 MNHEY and CDR2 SMNVEV (reference sequence). The trim removed 7 bases at V and 8 bases at J, leaving 19 bases unmatched. The CDR3 extends over 17 amino acids.

The rearrangement links TRBV9 to TRBJ1-5; a weak D match, TRBD1 (5 bases). This CDR3 comprises 16 residues. Germline loops: CDR1 SGDLS, CDR2 YYNGEE. V was cut by 0 bases and J by 3 bases, with 13 bases left in between. CDR3 region: CASSVGAGGTNQPQHF. CDR3 bases: TGTGCCAGCAGCGTAGGTGCGGGGGGGACCAATCAGCCCCAGCATTTT.

The chain has TRBV9 and TRBJ2-2, with 7 bases fitting TRBD2. Per germline, CDR1 SGDLS and CDR2 YYNGEE. The V gene end was trimmed by 0 bases and the J gene end by 6 bases; junction bases not matched to a gene: 20. The CDR3 extends over 20 amino acids. The CDR3 region is CASSVAGDGAAGQKSGELFF. CDR3 bases: TGTGCCAGCAGCGTAGCAGGTGACGGCGCAGCGGGGCAGAAGTCCGGGGAGCTGTTTTTT.

The chain uses TRBV5-4 and TRBJ2-3; 10 bases agree with TRBD2. CDR1 is SGHNT and CDR2 is YYREEE in the germline V gene (reference sequence). The CDR3 contains 17 residues. The junction had 11 bases not matched to a gene; V was cut back by 1 base and J by 6 bases. Here the CDR3 reads CASSLQGSGGSGDTQYF. The DNA of the CDR3 is TGTGCCAGCAGCTTGCAAGGTAGCGGGGGGTCAGGGGATACGCAGTATTTT.

The chain has TRBV28 and TRBJ2-3; D is uncertain. V lost 3 bases and J 4 bases, leaving 5 bases between the germline ends. CDR1 and CDR2 (germline): MDHEN, SYDVKM. CDR3 length: 12 residues. CDR3 DNA: TGTGCCAGCAGTTTGCGCCCAGATACGCAGTATTTT. Amino acids: CASSLRPDTQYF.

This rearrangement joins TRBV5-6 to TRBJ1-1; 7 nucleotides agree with TRBD1. The junction had 11 bases not matched to a gene; V was cut back by 0 bases and J by 0 bases. This CDR3 comprises 18 residues. The germline V gene has CDR1 SGHDT and CDR2 YYEEEE. The CDR3 loop reads CASSLARGGSRMNTEAFF. The CDR3 coding sequence is TGTGCCAGCAGCTTGGCCAGAGGGGGCAGTCGAATGAACACTGAAGCTTTCTTT.

This clone was found once. The CDR3 sequence is CASSYLTGDEKLFF. In nucleotides, the CDR3 is TGTGCCAGCAGTTACCTGACAGGGGATGAAAAACTGTTTTTT. The chain carries TRBV6-5 and TRBJ1-4, with 8 bases matching TRBD1. With V trimmed by 2 bases and J by 6 bases, 2 bases remained unmatched. The CDR3 spans 14 residues. CDR1 is MNHEY, CDR2 SVGAGI, per germline.

This chain connects TRBV7-2 to TRBJ2-1, with 9 nucleotides matching TRBD2. The V and J ends lost 2 bases and 9 bases, in that order; junction bases with no gene match: 8. Germline V gives CDR1 SGHTA, CDR2 FQGNSA. The CDR3 has 15 residues. Here the CDR3 reads CASSLRAGGRGEQFF. CDR3 coding DNA: TGTGCCAGCAGCTTAAGGGCGGGAGGGAGGGGTGAGCAGTTCTTC.

CDR3 nucleotide sequence: TGTGCCAGCAGCTCGGCCCCGGGGGTCGGGCAGCCCCAGCATTTT. It translates to CASSSAPGVGQPQHF. This chain connects TRBV11-2 to TRBJ1-5; D might be TRBD1 (5 bases). With 4 bases removed from V and 7 bases from J, the gap between germline ends came to 17 bases. The V gene's germline CDR1 is SGHAT and CDR2 FQNNGV. The CDR3 runs to 15 residues.

The genes are TRBV5-1 and TRBJ2-5; 9 nucleotides line up with TRBD2. This CDR3 region has 18 residues. CDR1 and CDR2 from the germline V gene are SGHRS and YFSETQ. V was pared by 0 bases and J by 1 base, with 10 bases of the junction left unmatched. The CDR3 protein is CASSLGPGLAGSQETQYF. The CDR3, as DNA: TGCGCCAGCAGCTTGGGGCCTGGGCTAGCGGGGAGCCAAGAGACCCAGTACTTC. Filled out from reference TRBV5-1 and TRBJ2-5, the complete variable domain reads KAGVTQTPRYLIKTRGQQVTLSCSPISGHRSVSWYQQTPGQGLQFLFEYFSETQRNKGNFPGRFSGRQFSNSRSEMNVSTLELGDSALYLCASSLGPGLAGSQETQYFGPGTRLLVL.

The chain uses TRBV6-5 and TRBJ2-5; a weak D match, TRBD2 (5 bases). The V and J ends lost 6 bases and 5 bases respectively, with 19 bases between them. This CDR3 has 15 amino acids. CDR1 and CDR2 from the germline V gene are MNHEY and SVGAGI. Here the CDR3 reads CASSYNRNLAETQYF. The CDR3 coding sequence is TGTGCCAGCAGCTACAATCGGAATTTAGCGGAGACCCAGTACTTC.

This chain joins TRBV5-1 and TRBJ1-1, with D hard to call. The germline V gene encodes CDR1 SGHRS and CDR2 YFSETQ. With 4 bases removed from V and 0 bases from J, the gap between germline ends came to 7 bases. The CDR3 runs 13 residues. The CDR3 here is CASSGGMNTEAFF. CDR3 bases: TGCGCCAGCAGCGGAGGGATGAACACTGAAGCTTTCTTT.

The chain recombines TRBV7-2 with TRBJ2-3, with 10 bases aligning to TRBD2. V trimming: 3 bases; J trimming: 7 bases; junction bases outside the gene matches: 10. CDR1 is SGHTA and CDR2 is FQGNSA in the germline V gene. The length of the CDR3 is 16 residues. As DNA, the CDR3 is TGTGCCAGCAGCTTTACCCGGACTAGCGGCGGAAATACGCAGTATTTT. Translated, it gives CASSFTRTSGGNTQYF.

The V call is TRBV6-5, the J call TRBJ2-7; the D is unclear. This CDR3 has 15 residues. CDR1 and CDR2 from the germline V gene are MNHEY and SVGAGI. Trimming cost V 5 bases and J 4 bases, with 18 bases left between them. The DNA for the CDR3 is TGTGCCAGCAGTCCCTCTGGTAACACCGCATACGAGCAGTACTTC. The encoded protein is CASSPSGNTAYEQYF.

This clone was observed a few times. The gene calls are TRBV5-3 and TRBJ2-6; no firm D call. TRBV5-3 is reported as an ORF; its role is uncertain. This CDR3 is 17 amino acids long. V lost 7 bases and J 5 bases, leaving 22 bases between the germline ends. As DNA, the CDR3 is TGTGCCAGAGCGGATAAAGTTGAACAAAGTCGGGCCAACGTCCTGACTTTC. Its translation is CARADKVEQSRANVLTF.